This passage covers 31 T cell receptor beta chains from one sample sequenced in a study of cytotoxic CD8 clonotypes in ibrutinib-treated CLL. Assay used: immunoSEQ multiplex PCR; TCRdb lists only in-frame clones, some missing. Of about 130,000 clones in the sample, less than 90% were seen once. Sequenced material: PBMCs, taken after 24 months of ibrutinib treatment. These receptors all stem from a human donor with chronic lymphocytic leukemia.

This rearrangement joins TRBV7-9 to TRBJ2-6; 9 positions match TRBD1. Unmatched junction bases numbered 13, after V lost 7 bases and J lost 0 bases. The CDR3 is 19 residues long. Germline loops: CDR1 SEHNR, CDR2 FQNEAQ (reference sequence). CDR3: CASTLGSRTGASGANVLTF. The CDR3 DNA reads TGTGCCAGCACCCTTGGGTCCCGGACAGGGGCCTCTGGGGCCAACGTCCTGACTTTC. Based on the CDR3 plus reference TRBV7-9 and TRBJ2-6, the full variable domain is DTGVSQNPRHKITKRGQNVTFRCDPISEHNRLYWYRQTLGQGPEFLTYFQNEAQLEKSRLLSDRFSAERPKGSFSTLEIQRTEQGDSAMYLCASTLGSRTGASGANVLTFGAGSRLTVL.

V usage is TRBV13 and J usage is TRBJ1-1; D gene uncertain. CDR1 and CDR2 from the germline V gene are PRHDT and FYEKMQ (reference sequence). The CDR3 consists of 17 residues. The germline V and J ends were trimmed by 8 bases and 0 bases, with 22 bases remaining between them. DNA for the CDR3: TGTGCCAGCTCAATCGGGGATTATGTACCTATGAACACTGAAGCTTTCTTT. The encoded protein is CASSIGDYVPMNTEAFF. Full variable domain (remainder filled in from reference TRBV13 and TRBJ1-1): AAGVIQSPRHLIKEKRETATLKCYPIPRHDTVYWYQQGPGQDPQFLISFYEKMQSDKGSIPDRFSAQQFSDYHSELNMSSLELGDSALYFCASSIGDYVPMNTEAFFGQGTRLTVV.

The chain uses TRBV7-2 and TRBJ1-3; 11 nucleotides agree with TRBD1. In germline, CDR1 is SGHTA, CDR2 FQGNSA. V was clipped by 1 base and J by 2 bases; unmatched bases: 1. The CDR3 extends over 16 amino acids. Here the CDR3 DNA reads TGTGCCAGCAGCTTAGGGGACAGGGGGACTGGAAACACCATATATTTT. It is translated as CASSLGDRGTGNTIYF. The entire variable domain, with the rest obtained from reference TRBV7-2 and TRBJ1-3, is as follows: GAGVSQSPSNKVTEKGKDVELRCDPISGHTALYWYRQSLGQGLEFLIYFQGNSAPDKSGLPSDRFSAERTGGSVSTLTIQRTQQEDSAVYLCASSLGDRGTGNTIYFGEGSWLTVV.

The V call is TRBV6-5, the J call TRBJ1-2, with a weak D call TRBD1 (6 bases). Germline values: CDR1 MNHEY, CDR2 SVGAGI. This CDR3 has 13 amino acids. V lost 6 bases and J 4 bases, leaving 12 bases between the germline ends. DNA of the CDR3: TGTGCCAGCAGATGGGGGGCGTCCTATGGCTACACCTTC. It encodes CASRWGASYGYTF.

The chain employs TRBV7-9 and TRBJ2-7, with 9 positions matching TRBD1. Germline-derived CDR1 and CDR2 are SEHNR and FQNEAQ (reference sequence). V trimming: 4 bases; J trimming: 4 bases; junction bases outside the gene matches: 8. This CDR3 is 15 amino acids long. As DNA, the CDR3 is TGTGCCAGCAGCTCTACCCGGGACAGGGTTTACGAGCAGTACTTC. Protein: CASSSTRDRVYEQYF.

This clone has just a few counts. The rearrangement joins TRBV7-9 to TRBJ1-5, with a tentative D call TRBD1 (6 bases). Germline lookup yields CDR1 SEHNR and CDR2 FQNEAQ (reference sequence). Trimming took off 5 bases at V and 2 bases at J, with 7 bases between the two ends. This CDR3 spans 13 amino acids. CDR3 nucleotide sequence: TGTGCCAGCAGCCCAGGGGGCAATCAGCCCCAGCATTTT. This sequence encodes CASSPGGNQPQHF.

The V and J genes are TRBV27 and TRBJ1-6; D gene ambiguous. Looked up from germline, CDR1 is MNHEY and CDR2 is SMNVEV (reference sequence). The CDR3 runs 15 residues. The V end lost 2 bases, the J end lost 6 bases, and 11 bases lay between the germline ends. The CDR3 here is CASSLVAATNSPLHF. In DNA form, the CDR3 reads TGTGCCAGCAGTTTAGTGGCAGCCACTAATTCACCCCTCCACTTT.

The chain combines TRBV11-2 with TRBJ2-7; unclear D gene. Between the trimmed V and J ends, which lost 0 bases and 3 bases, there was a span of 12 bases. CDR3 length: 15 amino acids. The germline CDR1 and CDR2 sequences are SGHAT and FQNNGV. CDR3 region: CASSLDLGNFYEQYF. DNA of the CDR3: TGTGCCAGCAGCTTAGATCTGGGGAACTTCTACGAGCAGTACTTC.

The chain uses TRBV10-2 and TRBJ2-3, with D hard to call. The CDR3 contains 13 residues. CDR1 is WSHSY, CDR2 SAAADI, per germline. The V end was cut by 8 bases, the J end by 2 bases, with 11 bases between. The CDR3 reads CASVNGVTDTQYF. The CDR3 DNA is TGCGCCAGCGTAAACGGAGTCACAGATACGCAGTATTTT.

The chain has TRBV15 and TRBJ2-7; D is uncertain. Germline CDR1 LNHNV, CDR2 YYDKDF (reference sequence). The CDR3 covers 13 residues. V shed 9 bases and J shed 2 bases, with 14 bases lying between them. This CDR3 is CATKKTGAYEQYF. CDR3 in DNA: TGTGCCACAAAAAAAACTGGGGCCTACGAGCAGTACTTC. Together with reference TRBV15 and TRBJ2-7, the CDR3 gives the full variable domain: DAMVIQNPRYQVTQFGKPVTLSCSQTLNHNVMYWYQQKSSQAPKLLFHYYDKDFNNEADTPDNFQSRRPNTSFCFLDIRSPGLGDTAMYLCATKKTGAYEQYFGPGTRLTVT.

The DNA for the CDR3 is TGTGCCAGCAGCTTAGACATGATCCGGTATGTCACTGAAGCTTTCTTT. It yields the protein CASSLDMIRYVTEAFF. The chain combines TRBV7-2 with TRBJ1-1; D unclear. Germline CDR1 is SGHTA and CDR2 is FQGNSA. V lost 1 base to trimming and J lost 4 bases, with 16 bases between them. The CDR3 is 16 amino acids.

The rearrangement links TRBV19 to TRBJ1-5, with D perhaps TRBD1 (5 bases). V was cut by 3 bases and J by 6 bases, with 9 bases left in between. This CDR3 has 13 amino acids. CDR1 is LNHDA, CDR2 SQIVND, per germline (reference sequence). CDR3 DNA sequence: TGTGCCAGTAGTATCAGGGATCGTCAGCCCCAGCATTTT. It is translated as CASSIRDRQPQHF.

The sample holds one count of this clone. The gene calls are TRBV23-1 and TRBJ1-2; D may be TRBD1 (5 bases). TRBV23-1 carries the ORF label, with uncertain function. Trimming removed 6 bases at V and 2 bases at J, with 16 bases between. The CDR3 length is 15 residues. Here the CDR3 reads CASSPILGENYGYTF. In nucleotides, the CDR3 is TGCGCCAGCAGCCCCATATTGGGGGAAAACTATGGCTACACCTTC.

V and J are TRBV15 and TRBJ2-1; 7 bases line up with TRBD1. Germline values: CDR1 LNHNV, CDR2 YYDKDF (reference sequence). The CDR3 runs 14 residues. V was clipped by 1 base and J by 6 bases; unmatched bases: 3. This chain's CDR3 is CATSRGYRGNEQFF. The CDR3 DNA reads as TGTGCCACCAGCAGAGGCTACAGGGGCAATGAGCAGTTCTTC.

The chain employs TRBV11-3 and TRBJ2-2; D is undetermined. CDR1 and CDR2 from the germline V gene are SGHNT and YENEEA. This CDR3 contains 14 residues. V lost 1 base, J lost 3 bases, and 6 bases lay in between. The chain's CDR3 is CASSLGEYTGELFF. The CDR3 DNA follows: TGTGCCAGCAGCTTAGGCGAGTACACCGGGGAGCTGTTTTTT. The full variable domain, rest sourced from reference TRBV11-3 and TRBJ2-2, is EAGVVQSPRYKIIEKKQPVAFWCNPISGHNTLYWYLQNLGQGPELLIRYENEEAVDDSQLPKDRFSAERLKGVDSTLKIQPAELGDSAVYLCASSLGEYTGELFFGEGSRLTVL.

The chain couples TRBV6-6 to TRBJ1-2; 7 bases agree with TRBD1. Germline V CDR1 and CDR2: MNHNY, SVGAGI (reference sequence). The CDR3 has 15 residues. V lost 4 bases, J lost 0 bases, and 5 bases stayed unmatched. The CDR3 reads CASSFRQGSNYGYTF. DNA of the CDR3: TGTGCCAGCAGTTTCCGACAGGGATCTAACTATGGCTACACCTTC.

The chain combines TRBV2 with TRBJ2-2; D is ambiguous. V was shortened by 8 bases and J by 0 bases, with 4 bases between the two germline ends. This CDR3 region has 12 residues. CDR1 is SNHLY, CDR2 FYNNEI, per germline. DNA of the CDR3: TGTGCCAGCTCACCGAACACCGGGGAGCTGTTTTTT. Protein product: CASSPNTGELFF.

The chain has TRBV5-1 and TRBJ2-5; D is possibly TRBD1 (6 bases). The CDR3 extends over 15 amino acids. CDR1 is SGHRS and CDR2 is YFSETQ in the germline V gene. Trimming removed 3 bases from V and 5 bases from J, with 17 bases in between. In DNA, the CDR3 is TGCGCCAGCAGCTGGTACAGGGCGGTAGGGGAGACCCAGTACTTC. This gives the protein CASSWYRAVGETQYF.

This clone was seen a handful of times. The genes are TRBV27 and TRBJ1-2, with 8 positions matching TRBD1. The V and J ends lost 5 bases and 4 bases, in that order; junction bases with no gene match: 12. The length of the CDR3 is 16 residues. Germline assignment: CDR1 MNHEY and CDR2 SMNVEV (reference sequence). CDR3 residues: CASSKHRDRSPYGYTF. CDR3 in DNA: TGTGCCAGCAGTAAACACCGGGACAGGAGCCCCTATGGCTACACCTTC.

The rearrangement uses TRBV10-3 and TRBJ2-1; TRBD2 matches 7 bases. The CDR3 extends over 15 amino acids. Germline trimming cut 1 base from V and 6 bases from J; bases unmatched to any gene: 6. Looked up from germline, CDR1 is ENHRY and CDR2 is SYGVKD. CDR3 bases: TGTGCCATCAGTGAGTACTCGCCGGGAGGCAATGAGCAGTTCTTC. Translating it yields CAISEYSPGGNEQFF.

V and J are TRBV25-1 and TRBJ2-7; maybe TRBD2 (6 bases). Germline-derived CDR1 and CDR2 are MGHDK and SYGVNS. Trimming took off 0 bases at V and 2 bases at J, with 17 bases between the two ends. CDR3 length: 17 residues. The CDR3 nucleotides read TGTGCCAGCAGTGAATATGGTGGGGGGAACCCTCCCTACGAGCAGTACTTC. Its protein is CASSEYGGGNPPYEQYF.

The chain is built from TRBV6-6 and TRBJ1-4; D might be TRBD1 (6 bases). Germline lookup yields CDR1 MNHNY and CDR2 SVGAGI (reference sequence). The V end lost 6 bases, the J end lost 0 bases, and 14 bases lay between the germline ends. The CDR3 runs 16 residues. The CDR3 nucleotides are TGTGCCAGCAGGGAGTTGACAGGATCAACTAATGAAAAACTGTTTTTT. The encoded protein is CASRELTGSTNEKLFF.

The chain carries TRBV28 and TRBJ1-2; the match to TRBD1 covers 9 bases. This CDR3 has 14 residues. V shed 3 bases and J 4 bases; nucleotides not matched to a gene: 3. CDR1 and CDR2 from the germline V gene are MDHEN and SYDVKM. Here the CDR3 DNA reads TGTGCCAGCAGTTTGGGACAGGGAAGCTATGGCTACACCTTC. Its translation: CASSLGQGSYGYTF.

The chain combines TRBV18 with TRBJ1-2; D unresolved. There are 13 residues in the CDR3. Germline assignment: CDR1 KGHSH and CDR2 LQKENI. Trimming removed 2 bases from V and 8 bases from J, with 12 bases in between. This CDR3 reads CASSPSWREGYTF. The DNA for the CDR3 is TGTGCCAGCTCACCATCGTGGAGGGAAGGCTACACCTTC.

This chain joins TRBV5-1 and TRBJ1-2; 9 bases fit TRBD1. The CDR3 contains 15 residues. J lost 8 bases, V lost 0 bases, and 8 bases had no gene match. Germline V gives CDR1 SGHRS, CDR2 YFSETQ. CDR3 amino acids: CASSLEGTGMGGYTF. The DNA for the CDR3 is TGCGCCAGCAGCTTGGAGGGGACAGGGATGGGCGGCTACACCTTC.

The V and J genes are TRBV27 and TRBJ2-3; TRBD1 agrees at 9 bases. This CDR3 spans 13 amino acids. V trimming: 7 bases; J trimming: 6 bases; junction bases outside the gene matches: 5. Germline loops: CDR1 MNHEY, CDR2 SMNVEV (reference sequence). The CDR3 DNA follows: TGTGCCAGCATTCGACAGGGGGAGGATACGCAGTATTTT. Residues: CASIRQGEDTQYF.

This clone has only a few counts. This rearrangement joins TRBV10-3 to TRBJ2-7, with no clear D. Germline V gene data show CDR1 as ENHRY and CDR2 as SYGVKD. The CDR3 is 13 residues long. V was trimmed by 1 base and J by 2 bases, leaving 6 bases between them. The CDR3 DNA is TGTGCCATCAGTGAGTACTCCCCCTACGAGCAGTACTTC. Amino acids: CAISEYSPYEQYF.

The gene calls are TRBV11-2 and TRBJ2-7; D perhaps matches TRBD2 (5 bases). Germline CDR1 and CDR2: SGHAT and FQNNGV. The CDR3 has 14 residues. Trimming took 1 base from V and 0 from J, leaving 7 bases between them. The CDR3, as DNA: TGTGCCAGCAGCTTAGCGGGGAGCTCCTACGAGCAGTACTTC. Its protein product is CASSLAGSSYEQYF.

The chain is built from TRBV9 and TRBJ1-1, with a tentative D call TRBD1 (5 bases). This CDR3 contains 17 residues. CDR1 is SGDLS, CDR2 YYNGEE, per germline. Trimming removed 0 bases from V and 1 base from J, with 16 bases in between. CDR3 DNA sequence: TGTGCCAGCAGCGTAGTTCGAGGGGACGGGGCGAACACTGAAGCTTTCTTT. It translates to CASSVVRGDGANTEAFF.

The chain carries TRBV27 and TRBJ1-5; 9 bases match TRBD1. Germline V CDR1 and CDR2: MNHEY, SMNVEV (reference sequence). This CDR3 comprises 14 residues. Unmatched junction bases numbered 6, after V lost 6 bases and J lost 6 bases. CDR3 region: CASRAGTGIQPQHF. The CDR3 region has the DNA TGTGCCAGCAGAGCAGGGACAGGGATTCAGCCCCAGCATTTT.

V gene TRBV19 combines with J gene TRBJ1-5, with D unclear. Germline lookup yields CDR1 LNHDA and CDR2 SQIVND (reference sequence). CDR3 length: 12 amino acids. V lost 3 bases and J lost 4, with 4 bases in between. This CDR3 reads CASSIWNQPQHF. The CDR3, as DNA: TGTGCCAGTAGTATCTGGAATCAGCCCCAGCATTTT.